The present TCR beta chain was sequenced within a study of cytomegalovirus exposure and HLA in healthy donors (dated by TCRdb to about 2017). Notes on the research overall: In an earlier analysis of 450 to 750 of the donors, less than 350 Gb of sequence data and 100 million or so unique TCR beta sequences from 150 million to 200 million T cells were reported. The later analysis used no new phenotypic data to find candidate immune exposures, relying instead on TCR beta sequences and their occurrence across donors. Typing coverage varied by locus: roughly 629-630 donors for A, B, C, DRB1 and DQB1; under 550 for DQA1; approximately 570 for DPA1; more than 450 for DPB1. Roughly 5 DR-DQ haplotypes were handled as single units for association and clustering, since linkage in the cohort was strong. Of the roughly 400 genotyped donors, 75% to 85% were placed in the genetic ancestry cluster associated with self-reported Caucasian donors. Donor age, sex, ethnicity and CMV serostatus were compiled together with the repertoire data. The study used immunosequencing to profile the T cell repertoires of more than 650 subjects and linked those repertoires to cytomegalovirus serostatus. Among several hundred genotyped donors of the cohort, an average of approximately 240,000 unique TCR beta nucleotide sequences was sequenced per donor, of which 15% to 20% were non-productive. In an earlier analysis of roughly 600 of the donors, high-throughput TCR beta sequencing was used to judge whether each TCR beta V gene segment behaved as functional or pseudogenic. The study aimed to test whether cataloging public T cell receptors could reveal signatures of past pathogen exposure. A later analysis re-examined previously published TCR beta repertoires from more than 600 donors and added high-resolution HLA genotyping to investigate patterns of TCR occurrence. A later genetic analysis took genome-wide SNP genotypes for about three fifths of the 666 donors and used that subset as a discovery cohort. About 280 gigabases of sequencing data and approximately 93 million unique TCR sequences were included in an early release covering about 700 HLA-typed donors. HLA typing included class I and class II loci at four-digit resolution. All discovery cohort repertoires had been generated on a single sequencing platform. Along with the approximately 650-subject first cohort, a separate validation cohort of roughly 110 different subjects was used. To predict cytomegalovirus infection status, the study brought together high-throughput TCR immunosequencing, statistical association of individual TCRs with disease status, and machine learning. Study-level results and caveats: CMV serostatus was the only immune exposure information available for the cohort. In both the original and validation cohorts, the classifier was reported to diagnose cytomegalovirus status with high specificity and sensitivity. The authors suggested that the approach could potentially be generalized to other disease states and immunological phenotypes. Because HLA typing was unavailable for some donors at each locus, only the typed subset was used in association tests. A total of some 180 TCR beta chains were listed by the study as associated with cytomegalovirus. Strong co-occurrence of HLA alleles, especially DR and DQ, made assigning TCR associations to individual alleles difficult. Because counts were too low, more than 15 rarely observed V segments, including chromosome 9 orphons, were excluded from the earlier analysis of some 540 of the donors. Specific HLA alleles were associated with 15,000 to 20,000 TCR beta sequences at a false discovery rate of 0.05 in a later analysis. A later genetic analysis associated a missense DCLRE1C variant with V-gene and J-gene trimming of TCR beta chains, and an independent cohort replicated the association. Three of the identified cytomegalovirus-associated TCR beta chains were confirmed in vitro to be specific for cytomegalovirus antigens. A group of highly shared sequence variants was considered likely to be a technical artifact of the sequencing pipeline. In a later analysis, the rate of TCR association differed among HLA loci, with DRB1 alleles having the most associated TCRs and HLA-C alleles having the fewest. In an earlier analysis of about 600 of the donors, most TCR beta V segments appeared in productive rearrangements about 87% or about 30% of the time, broadly matching IMGT annotations. According to a later analysis, parvovirus B19, influenza, CMV and Epstein-Barr virus appeared linked to several top co-occurrence clusters. Sequencing depth was assumed to be roughly uniform across donors in the presence/absence analyses, though that assumption may not hold. Because the 87-base-pair reads could not distinguish some IMGT-functional V segments, including TRBV6-2 and TRBV6-3, those segments were excluded. In this cohort, only TCR beta chains were sequenced, and detectable features were limited by the absence of alpha or paired-chain data. In a later analysis, HLA-associated TCR beta chains were found to be more clonally expanded and to have lower generation probabilities than equally common non-associated chains. A further reported finding was that TCR beta sequences accurately predicted the HLA-A and HLA-B alleles for most subjects in the first cohort. Linkage disequilibrium might explain the correlated functional status among segregating V segments, but an unknown experimental factor could not be ruled out. Most TCR sequences were seen in very few donors, while some public TCRs were found in many individuals. Most CMV-associated TCR beta chains appeared to be HLA-restricted in a later analysis, and the HLA associations seemed to be driven largely by CMV exposure. According to a later genetic analysis, donors in an Asian-associated ancestry cluster had fewer N-insertions in productive TCRs than the approximately 690-donor mean.

Looking up the germline V gene yields CDR1 KGHSH and CDR2 LQKENI. Deletion took 4 bases off V and 3 bases off J, with a span of 15 bases between the germline ends. Measured from the cysteine to the phenylalanine, the CDR3 is 15 residues long. Only CDR3 DNA is held: 45 bases, read in frame from base 1. Library preparation used the immunoSEQ multiplex PCR assay. The multiplex PCR relied on a mix of 60 forward primers for TCR Vbeta segments and 13 reverse primers for TCR Jbeta segments. A multiplex PCR assay on genomic DNA amplified the CDR3 region of rearranged TCR beta genes. The Illumina HiSeq System was used to sequence the amplified TCR beta libraries as 87-base-pair reads. As for the original processing: In a later analysis, around 80 million unique TCR beta chains were counted across the approximately 640 repertoires, and approximately 9.9 million of these chains were shared by at least two donors. Raw reads were error-corrected and collapsed into unique sequences with a nearest-neighbor algorithm that merged closely related sequences to remove PCR and sequencing errors. CDR3 sequences were aligned to IMGT reference sequences to assign V, D and J gene segments. For a sequence to be retained, a match of at least six nucleotides was required to both a V gene segment and a J gene segment. A rearrangement was called productive if the CDR3 had no stop codons and remained in frame with V and J, and every other rearrangement was called non-productive. CDR3 was defined by IMGT convention, running from the second conserved V-encoded cysteine to the conserved J-encoded phenylalanine. The earlier analysis of about 530 of the donors excluded any sequence lacking an unambiguous match to a single V gene segment. An earlier analysis of about 600 of the donors called V segments functional above 56.7% productive rearrangements and segregating when the between-donor standard deviation exceeded 5%. A statistical classification framework was built to diagnose cytomegalovirus status from the catalog of TCR beta chain sequences. In a later analysis, TCR nucleotide sequences were compared against IMGT/GENE-DB human TR gene sequences so that V and J genes could be assigned. A later analysis assigned CDR3 sequences and most-parsimonious VDJ recombination scenarios with the TCRdist pipeline. In a later analysis, every TCR beta chain was defined by the combination of its CDR3 amino acid sequence and its V-gene family, and reads without a unique V-gene family were dropped. As a way to deal with suspected cross-contamination and a sequencing artifact, a later analysis dropped hundreds of nucleotide sequences that were highly shared and had low generation probability. For each public chain, a later analysis derived a clonal expansion index from normalized ranks of inferred template counts within each repertoire. Generation probabilities in a later analysis came from a VDJ recombination model fitted to out-of-frame rearrangements, and those results were checked against IGoR. Hypergeometric tests were used in a later analysis to score TCR-TCR, TCR-HLA and TCR-CMV co-occurrence, with a repertoire-size bias correction applied to the TCR pairs. In a later analysis, false discovery rates were estimated by permuting HLA or CMV assignments 20 times. A later analysis grouped co-occurring TCRs with DBSCAN, adding TCRdist sequence similarity when clustering within HLA-allele-positive subsets. Co-occurrence clustering excluded repertoires with fewer than 30,000 or more than 120,000 public chains, plus five with anomalous nucleotide sharing. In TCRdb, the immuneACCESS table is reduced to in-frame sequences with V and J assigned. These tables do not hold every clone; where another copy was compared, an unresolved V gene accounts for under half, and the others remain unexplained. V and J calls and clone size are copied from that table; D and trimming were computed from the DNA. The sample yields about 220,000 clones; more than 65% were counted once. The top ten clonotypes cover 0.63% of the sample.

In total, 500 to 700 healthy bone marrow donors made up the cohort. At the time of sampling, every cohort member was nominally healthy, though immune exposures that went unrecorded were likely present. The donor tested CMV seronegative, placing the donor among the roughly 340 seronegative members of the cohort. A peripheral blood sample was provided by each donor, and peripheral blood mononuclear cells were used for TCR beta sequencing. Genomic DNA was extracted from the blood cell samples with the Qiagen DNeasy Blood Extraction Kit. A note on this clone: It lacks a known antigen. Qualities for individual bases were not recorded, and no much larger clone is one base off.

This receptor chain uses TRBV18 and TRBJ1-1; a tentative D match to TRBD1 spans 6 bases. Sequenced: PBMCs. The source of this sequence is a man younger than 30 in good health and CMV-seronegative. The sequenced DNA is TGTGCCAGCTCACTGGGGGGGGCTTTTTACACTGAAGCTTTCTTT. This codes for CASSLGGAFYTEAFF. With the rest looked up from the reference TRBV18 and TRBJ1-1 genes rather than sequenced, the full variable domain is NAGVMQNPRHLVRRRGQEARLRCSPMKGHSHVYWYRQLPEEGLKFMVYLQKENIIDESGMPKERFSAEFPKEGPSILRIQQVVRGDSAAYFCASSLGGAFYTEAFFGQGTRLTVV.